This T cell receptor (beta chain) came from a study of OX40 agonist ivuxolimab in advanced cancers. Whole-study findings and limits: Certain nonresponders additionally had low normalized T-cell clonal expansion.

From germline, CDR1 is MNHNS and CDR2 SASEGT. V gave up 8 bases and J gave up 6 bases; unmatched junction bases: 11. The CDR3 loop spans 14 amino acids. Points on this clone: What it binds is unknown.

Using immunoSEQ multiplex PCR, the repertoire was profiled, and TCRdb retains in-frame clones only, with some absent. Of just over 80,000 clones listed, around nine tenths are singletons. This chain links TRBV6-1 with TRBJ2-7, with 9 bases that match TRBD1. This sequence was found in an adult with an advanced solid tumor such as melanoma, head and neck, liver or kidney cancer. Here the sequenced sample was CD4+ or CD8+ T cells sorted from blood, taken in a trial of the OX40 agonist ivuxolimab. CDR3 in amino acids: CASLRRTGVPEQYF. Written as DNA, the CDR3 is TGTGCCAGCTTGAGAAGGACAGGGGTTCCCGAGCAGTACTTC.